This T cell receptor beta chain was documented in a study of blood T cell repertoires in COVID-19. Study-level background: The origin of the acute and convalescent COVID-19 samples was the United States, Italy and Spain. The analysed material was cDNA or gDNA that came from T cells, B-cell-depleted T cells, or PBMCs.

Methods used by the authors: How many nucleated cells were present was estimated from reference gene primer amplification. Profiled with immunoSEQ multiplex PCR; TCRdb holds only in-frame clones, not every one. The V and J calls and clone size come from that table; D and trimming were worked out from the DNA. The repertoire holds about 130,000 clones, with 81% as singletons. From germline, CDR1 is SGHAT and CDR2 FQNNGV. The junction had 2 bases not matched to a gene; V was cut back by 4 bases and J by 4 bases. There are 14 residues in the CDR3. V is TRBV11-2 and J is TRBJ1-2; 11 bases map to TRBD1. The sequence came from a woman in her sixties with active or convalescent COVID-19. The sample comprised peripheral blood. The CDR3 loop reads CASSSDRGPYGYTF. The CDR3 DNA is TGTGCCAGCAGCTCGGACAGGGGGCCCTATGGCTACACCTTC.